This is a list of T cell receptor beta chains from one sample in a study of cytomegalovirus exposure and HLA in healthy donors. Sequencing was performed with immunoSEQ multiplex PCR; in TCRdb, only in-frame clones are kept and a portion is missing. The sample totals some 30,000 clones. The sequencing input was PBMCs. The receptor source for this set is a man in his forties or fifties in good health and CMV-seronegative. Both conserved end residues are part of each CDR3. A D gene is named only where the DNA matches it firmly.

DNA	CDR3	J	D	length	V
TGTGCCAGCAGCAAACAGGGGGACACTGAAGCTTTCTTT	CASSKQGDTEAFF	TRBJ1-1	TRBD1	13	TRBV11-2
TGTGCCAGCAGCCCCGGGACTAGCGGGAGTGGAGAGACCCAGTACTTC	CASSPGTSGSGETQYF	TRBJ2-5	TRBD2	16	TRBV9
TGCGCCAGCAGCCACGCCGGGACAGGGGGCAACTATGGCTACACCTTC	CASSHAGTGGNYGYTF	TRBJ1-2	TRBD1	16	TRBV5-1
TGTGCCAGCAGTGAGGTAGCGGGCCAATACAATGAGCAGTTCTTC	CASSEVAGQYNEQFF	TRBJ2-1	TRBD2	15	TRBV6-4
TGTGCCAGCAGTTTTTATGGCGGGCTTGTCTCCTACAATGAGCAGTTCTTC	CASSFYGGLVSYNEQFF	TRBJ2-1	.	17	TRBV28
TGTGCCAGTAGTATGTTAGCAGGGGTCGCCACCGGGGAGCTGTTTTTT	CASSMLAGVATGELFF	TRBJ2-2	.	16	TRBV19
TGTGCCTGGAGTTTCGGCAGGGGGTATGGCTACACCTTC	CAWSFGRGYGYTF	TRBJ1-2	TRBD1	13	TRBV30
TGTGCCAGCAGCTTACAGGGACAGGGGGGGACTGAAGCTTTCTTT	CASSLQGQGGTEAFF	TRBJ1-1	TRBD1	15	TRBV7-8
TGCGCCAGCAGCTTGGAGGGGACTAGCCCATCCTACGAGCAGTACTTC	CASSLEGTSPSYEQYF	TRBJ2-7	TRBD2	16	TRBV5-1
TGTGCCTGGAGTGTCACTGGGCTCGGGGAGCTGTTTTTT	CAWSVTGLGELFF	TRBJ2-2	.	13	TRBV30
TGTGCCAGCAGTGTTTCCTCGTCTCCCGCGAACACCGGGGAGCTGTTTTTT	CASSVSSSPANTGELFF	TRBJ2-2	.	17	TRBV6-1
TGTGCCTGGAGTGAAGAGGCGGGAGGCTACACCTTC	CAWSEEAGGYTF	TRBJ1-2	.	12	TRBV30
TGTGCCACCAGCAGGGCCCTCGGGTCTGGGGCCAACGTCCTGACTTTC	CATSRALGSGANVLTF	TRBJ2-6	.	16	TRBV15
TGTGCCAGCAGTGAAGTCCCCTCTCAGGGTGGCTACACCTTC	CASSEVPSQGGYTF	TRBJ1-2	.	14	TRBV6-1
TGTGCCAGCAGCCACCGGGACAGGGGCACAGATACGCAGTATTTT	CASSHRDRGTDTQYF	TRBJ2-3	TRBD1	15	TRBV7-3
TGTGCCAGCAGTTACACCGACAGGGGCGACGAGCAGTACTTC	CASSYTDRGDEQYF	TRBJ2-7	TRBD1	14	TRBV6-5
TGTGCCAGCAGCTTTGCTCGGGACAGGGGCACAGATACGCAGTATTTT	CASSFARDRGTDTQYF	TRBJ2-3	TRBD1	16	TRBV5-7
TGTGCCAGCAGCGTGGGAGGGGAAGTCGGTGGCTACACCTTC	CASSVGGEVGGYTF	TRBJ1-2	.	14	TRBV9
TGTGCCAGCAGCCCCACCTCGGGGGGGTATGGCTACACCTTC	CASSPTSGGYGYTF	TRBJ1-2	.	14	TRBV9
TGTGCCAGCGGGGGACAGGTCGAAGAGACCCAGTACTTC	CASGGQVEETQYF	TRBJ2-5	TRBD1	13	TRBV9
TGTGCCAGCAGCTTAGCTTCGGGTGGGGACTCCGCCTACAATGAGCAGTTCTTC	CASSLASGGDSAYNEQFF	TRBJ2-1	.	18	TRBV7-8
TGTGCCAGCAGTCAACTGACAGGGGCCGGGGAGCTGTTTTTT	CASSQLTGAGELFF	TRBJ2-2	TRBD1	14	TRBV27
TGTGCCAGCAGCTGGGCGGGCGGGACTAGCGGATACCAAGAGACCCAGTACTTC	CASSWAGGTSGYQETQYF	TRBJ2-5	TRBD2	18	TRBV5-8
TGTGCCAGCTCACCACGTAGTGGGACTGGGGATGAGCAGTTCTTC	CASSPRSGTGDEQFF	TRBJ2-1	.	15	TRBV18
TGTGCCTGGAGTGTAGGGTCAGGGTGGGACTATGGCTACACCTTC	CAWSVGSGWDYGYTF	TRBJ1-2	.	15	TRBV30
TGTGCCAGCTCAGTTGACAGTACCAACACTGAAGCTTTCTTT	CASSVDSTNTEAFF	TRBJ1-1	.	14	TRBV18
TGTGCCAGCAGCCGCACCGGGGGCTATGGCTACACCTTC	CASSRTGGYGYTF	TRBJ1-2	.	13	TRBV11-3
TGTGCCAGCAGTATATACGGGGATGAGCAGTTCTTC	CASSIYGDEQFF	TRBJ2-1	.	12	TRBV28
TGTGCCAGCAGTGACGGCCAGGGGAGATCCTACGAGCAGTACTTC	CASSDGQGRSYEQYF	TRBJ2-7	.	15	TRBV6-4
TGTGCCAGCAGCCAAGGAGCGGGAGCTGCCGGGGAGCTGTTTTTT	CASSQGAGAAGELFF	TRBJ2-2	TRBD2	15	TRBV4-2
TGTGCCAGCAGCCGCGAGGGGGGGCGGACTGAAGCTTTCTTT	CASSREGGRTEAFF	TRBJ1-1	.	14	TRBV11-3
TGCGCCAGCAGCTTGGGACAGGGGGCCTACGAGCAGTACTTC	CASSLGQGAYEQYF	TRBJ2-7	TRBD1	14	TRBV5-1
TGTGCCAGCTCAACGGAGCGACAGGGGCATCAAGCTTTCTTT	CASSTERQGHQAFF	TRBJ1-1	TRBD1	14	TRBV18
TGTGCCAGCAGTTCCGGGACACATCTTCAGCCCCAGCATTTT	CASSSGTHLQPQHF	TRBJ1-5	.	14	TRBV28
TGTGCCTGGACATACGGGAGGGCCAGCGACAATGAGCAGTTCTTC	CAWTYGRASDNEQFF	TRBJ2-1	TRBD2	15	TRBV30
TGCGCCAGCAGCCACACCCCGACAGGGCGTGACCTACACAATGAGCAGTTCTTC	CASSHTPTGRDLHNEQFF	TRBJ2-1	TRBD1	18	TRBV4-3
TGTGCCAGCAGTGGACGGGAATATTACGAGCAGTACTTC	CASSGREYYEQYF	TRBJ2-7	.	13	TRBV6-1
TGTGCCAGTCGTGACAGGGGAGATTCGCTAGAGCAGTTCTTC	CASRDRGDSLEQFF	TRBJ2-1	TRBD1	14	TRBV19
TGCAGCGTGGCTTCAGGGGGCGTAGGGGGAACCTACGAGCAGTACTTC	CSVASGGVGGTYEQYF	TRBJ2-7	TRBD1	16	TRBV29-1
TGTGCCAGCAGCTTCGGCCCGGGGAATGAAAAACTGTTTTTT	CASSFGPGNEKLFF	TRBJ1-4	.	14	TRBV5-8
TGTGCCAGCAGCCACGGGACAGGGGACACCTACGAGCAGTACTTC	CASSHGTGDTYEQYF	TRBJ2-7	TRBD1	15	TRBV4-2
TGTGCCAGCAGCCCAGCGGGGATCTCCTACGAGCAGTACTTC	CASSPAGISYEQYF	TRBJ2-7	TRBD2	14	TRBV4-2
TGTGCCAGCAGCTTAACGGGGGATAGCTCCTACAATGAGCAGTTCTTC	CASSLTGDSSYNEQFF	TRBJ2-1	.	16	TRBV7-9
TGTGCCAGCAGCGGTCCCCATACGGGAGTTATAGATACGCAGTATTTT	CASSGPHTGVIDTQYF	TRBJ2-3	.	16	TRBV9
TGCGCCAGCAGGGTGACGGGACTCCCGGCGGAGACCCAGTACTTC	CASRVTGLPAETQYF	TRBJ2-5	.	15	TRBV5-1
TGCGCCAGCAGCTGGCAGGGGCCCGATACGCAGTATTTT	CASSWQGPDTQYF	TRBJ2-3	.	13	TRBV5-1
TGTGCCAGCAGTTTTGACAGGGGCGTGGGTGGCTACACCTTC	CASSFDRGVGGYTF	TRBJ1-2	TRBD1	14	TRBV6-5
TGTGCCAGCATCGGGTTCCCCCACGAGCAGTACTTC	CASIGFPHEQYF	TRBJ2-7	.	12	TRBV28
TGTGCCAGCAGTTTAGGCGGCTCCTACGAGCAGTACTTC	CASSLGGSYEQYF	TRBJ2-7	.	13	TRBV6-6
TGTGCCAGCAGCCTGGGACTAGCGGACAATGAGCAGTTCTTC	CASSLGLADNEQFF	TRBJ2-1	TRBD2	14	TRBV9
TGTGCCAGCAGCCCGGACAGGTACACTGAAGCTTTCTTT	CASSPDRYTEAFF	TRBJ1-1	TRBD1	13	TRBV7-3
TGTGCCAGCAGCCAACCAGGGCACACTGAAGCTTTCTTT	CASSQPGHTEAFF	TRBJ1-1	.	13	TRBV27
TGTGCCAGTTCGCATAGGGGGGGGAACACTGAAGCTTTCTTT	CASSHRGGNTEAFF	TRBJ1-1	.	14	TRBV19
TGCAGCGTTGCTCAAGGGGTCGGTGAGCAGTTCTTC	CSVAQGVGEQFF	TRBJ2-1	.	12	TRBV29-1
TGTGCCAGCAGCTCTCTAGCGGACCTGGATACGCAGTATTTT	CASSSLADLDTQYF	TRBJ2-3	TRBD2	14	TRBV7-9
TGCGCCAGCAGCCAAGATCGGGGTAGCGGGAGGGGGGACCACAATGAGCAGTTCTTC	CASSQDRGSGRGDHNEQFF	TRBJ2-1	TRBD2	19	TRBV4-1
TGCGCCAGTCAAGGAGGGGCTAATAGCAATCAGCCCCAGCATTTT	CASQGGANSNQPQHF	TRBJ1-5	.	15	TRBV10-1
TGTGCCTACGATGGGACAGGGGCCCACGAGCAGTACTTC	CAYDGTGAHEQYF	TRBJ2-7	TRBD1	13	TRBV30
TGTGCCATCGCCGGGGACGGATCGGGAGGGCGAGATACGCAGTATTTT	CAIAGDGSGGRDTQYF	TRBJ2-3	TRBD2	16	TRBV10-3